Listed here are 27 T cell receptor beta chains from one sample, sequenced in a study of healthy donors' naive CD4 and CD8 T cells. TCR libraries were built from approximately 490 ng of total RNA by linear amplification. TCRdb re-called the reads with MiXCR, one entry per CDR3 protein. This table has 150,000 to 200,000 distinct CDR3 sequences, around 70% appearing once. Sequencing was carried out using naive CD4+ and CD8+ T cells sorted from blood, pooled from several donors. The receptor source for this set is a pool of human donors in good health; the sample pools cells from several healthy donors.

The chain recombines TRBV4-1 with TRBJ2-1; 9 bases line up with TRBD2. With 4 bases clipped from V and 2 bases from J, the junction kept 6 bases outside the gene matches. This CDR3 has 16 residues. Germline V gives CDR1 MGHRA, CDR2 YSYEKL. The CDR3 sequence is CASSLSLAGTYNEQFF. CDR3 DNA sequence: TGCGCCAGCAGCCTATCCCTAGCGGGAACCTACAATGAGCAGTTCTTC.

V gene TRBV20-1 combines with J gene TRBJ1-1; D ambiguous. Germline V gene lookup returns CDR1 DFQATT and CDR2 SNEGSKA (reference sequence). This CDR3 region has 15 residues. V lost 1 base to trimming and J lost 11 bases, with 23 bases between them. For the CDR3, the DNA is TGCAGTGCTAGAGGTCGAGAGATGGAGAGGTTACAGGCTTTCTTT. Translation gives CSARGREMERLQAFF.

CDR3 sequence reads: CASSSWSIGYTF. The CDR3 DNA reads TGTGCCAGCAGTAGTTGGAGCATTGGCTACACCTTC. The chain recombines TRBV6-5 with TRBJ1-2; D gene unclear. This CDR3 contains 12 residues. The V end was cut by 5 bases, the J end by 7 bases, with 11 bases between. CDR1 is MNHEY, CDR2 SVGAGI, per germline.

The gene calls are TRBV6-1 and TRBJ2-7; 8 bases fit TRBD2. The length of the CDR3 is 13 residues. In germline, CDR1 is MNHNS, CDR2 SASEGT. Trimming took 6 bases from V and 2 from J; bases not matched to a gene: 3. Here the CDR3 DNA reads TGTGCCAGCAGCAGAGCGGGGGCCTACGAGCAGTACTTC. Translated, it gives CASSRAGAYEQYF.

V and J are TRBV29-1 and TRBJ2-7; the D is unclear. With 6 bases removed from V and 0 bases from J, the gap between germline ends came to 12 bases. The CDR3 length is 13 residues. Germline V gives CDR1 SQVTM, CDR2 ANQGSEA. CDR3 sequence (DNA): TGCAGCGTCCTACTGGTAAACTCCTACGAGCAGTACTTC. Its translation is CSVLLVNSYEQYF.

V and J are TRBV4-3 and TRBJ1-5; D gene unclear. V lost 0 bases, J lost 4 bases, and 10 bases lay in between. The CDR3 extends over 15 amino acids. The germline V gene has CDR1 LGHNA and CDR2 YSLEER. In DNA, the CDR3 is TGCGCCAGCAGCCAAGATAGTACAGATAATCAGCCCCAGCATTTT. Encoded protein: CASSQDSTDNQPQHF.

The V and J genes are TRBV27 and TRBJ2-5; 13 bases map to TRBD2. CDR3 length: 16 residues. Germline trimming cut 2 bases from V and 5 bases from J; bases unmatched to any gene: 5. In germline, CDR1 is MNHEY, CDR2 SMNVEV (reference sequence). This CDR3 is CASSLLLAGGPETQYF. DNA for the CDR3: TGTGCCAGCAGTTTACTACTAGCGGGAGGGCCCGAGACCCAGTACTTC.

The chain recombines TRBV5-4 with TRBJ2-3; no clear D gene. The CDR3 spans 16 residues. The V end lost 1 base, the J end lost 2 bases, and 14 bases lay between the germline ends. The germline V gene encodes CDR1 SGHNT and CDR2 YYREEE (reference sequence). Written as DNA, the CDR3 is TGTGCCAGCAGCTTGAATCTGGGGATCAACACAGATACGCAGTATTTT. Protein product: CASSLNLGINTDTQYF.

The chain recombines TRBV6-5 with TRBJ1-1; 7 bases are a match to TRBD1. V shed 6 bases and J 4 bases; nucleotides not matched to a gene: 5. CDR1 is MNHEY, CDR2 SVGAGI, per germline. The CDR3 covers 13 residues. The CDR3 DNA sequence: TGTGCCAGCAGGAGGGGACAGTTCACTGAAGCTTTCTTT. This gives the protein CASRRGQFTEAFF.

The J gene is TRBJ1-2, the V gene TRBV29-1; D remains unclear. V shed 8 bases and J shed 2 bases, with 12 bases lying between them. Germline V gives CDR1 SQVTM, CDR2 ANQGSEA. The CDR3 is made up of 12 amino acids. The CDR3 sequence: CSSGNRNYGYTF. DNA of the CDR3: TGCAGCTCGGGAAATCGGAACTATGGCTACACCTTC.

The chain combines TRBV30 with TRBJ2-7; D is possibly TRBD2 (6 bases). The CDR3 contains 13 residues. Trimming left V 7 bases short and J 2 bases short, with 15 bases between. The germline gives CDR1 GTSNPN, CDR2 SVGIG (reference sequence). The CDR3 DNA reads as TGTGCCTTATACCGGGACTCAACCTACGAGCAGTACTTC. It codes for CALYRDSTYEQYF.

Here the CDR3 DNA reads TGTGCCAGCACTAAGGACTTCGCCTACGAGCAGTACTTC. This encodes CASTKDFAYEQYF. The chain employs TRBV6-6 and TRBJ2-7; the D gene is possibly TRBD2 (5 bases). V was shortened by 7 bases and J by 2 bases, with 12 bases between the two germline ends. The CDR3 covers 13 residues. The germline V gene has CDR1 MNHNY and CDR2 SVGAGI (reference sequence).

The chain is built from TRBV5-1 and TRBJ2-7; D is unclear. Germline loops: CDR1 SGHRS, CDR2 YFSETQ. Trimming took 0 bases from V and 2 from J, leaving 9 bases between them. There are 14 residues in the CDR3. The CDR3 DNA is TGCGCCAGCAGCTTGGAAGATCCAACCTACGAGCAGTACTTC. Encoded protein: CASSLEDPTYEQYF.

In this sample, this clonotype turned up once. The J gene is TRBJ1-1, the V gene TRBV6-1, with D maybe TRBD1 (5 bases). The CDR3 consists of 15 residues. Germline-derived CDR1 and CDR2 are MNHNS and SASEGT. Trimming stripped 7 bases from V and 0 bases from J, with 15 bases between. CDR3 residues: CASTFRVPLNTEAFF. The CDR3 nucleotides are TGTGCCAGCACCTTCAGGGTCCCATTGAACACTGAAGCTTTCTTT.

V usage is TRBV29-1 and J usage is TRBJ2-1, with D possibly TRBD1 on 6 matching bases. Looked up from germline, CDR1 is SQVTM and CDR2 is ANQGSEA. The CDR3 consists of 11 residues. Between the trimmed V and J ends, which lost 4 bases and 8 bases, there was a span of 9 bases. This chain's CDR3 is CSVGAGDEQFF. For the CDR3, the DNA is TGCAGCGTTGGAGCAGGGGATGAGCAGTTCTTC.

The table lists this clonotype with a few counts. CDR3 amino acids: CASSTWDRDYGYTF. Here the CDR3 DNA reads TGTGCCAGTAGTACCTGGGACCGCGACTATGGCTACACCTTC. The chain has TRBV19 and TRBJ1-2; a weak D match, TRBD1 (5 bases). Germline CDR1 is LNHDA and CDR2 is SQIVND (reference sequence). V was cut by 4 bases and J by 3 bases, with 12 bases left in between. The CDR3 is 14 residues long.

This chain connects TRBV19 to TRBJ2-1, with TRBD2 as a possible D gene (6 bases). CDR3 length equals 13 residues. The V end was cut by 6 bases, the J end by 15 bases, with 21 bases between. Germline-derived CDR1 and CDR2 are LNHDA and SQIVND (reference sequence). The CDR3: CASSGRGRTKVFF. In DNA form, the CDR3 reads TGTGCCAGTAGCGGCAGAGGGAGGACCAAGGTGTTCTTC.

The rearrangement links TRBV15 to TRBJ2-7; the D is unclear. CDR1 LNHNV and CDR2 YYDKDF come from the germline V gene (reference sequence). Trimming shortened V by 1 base and J by 2 bases, and 9 bases separated the two germline ends. CDR3 length: 14 residues. Written as DNA, the CDR3 is TGTGCCACCAGCAGAGTGGACGGCGCCTACGAGCAGTACTTC. It yields the protein CATSRVDGAYEQYF.

This chain links TRBV10-3 with TRBJ2-7; 9 nucleotides line up with TRBD1. The germline CDR1 and CDR2 sequences are ENHRY and SYGVKD. This CDR3 contains 14 residues. Trimming at V came to 5 bases and at J to 5 bases, leaving 7 bases not matched to a gene. CDR3 amino acids: CAISTGGQRDEQYF. The CDR3 region has the DNA TGTGCCATCAGTACAGGGGGCCAACGGGACGAGCAGTACTTC.

The rearrangement uses TRBV6-5 and TRBJ1-1; D call uncertain. Looked up from germline, CDR1 is MNHEY and CDR2 is SVGAGI. The CDR3 totals 12 residues. Trimming took off 5 bases at V and 7 bases at J, with 11 bases between the two ends. The CDR3 nucleotides read TGTGCCAGCAGTGGCGAGTTTAGTGAAGCTTTCTTT. The encoded protein is CASSGEFSEAFF.

The chain couples TRBV27 to TRBJ2-7; TRBD2 aligns across 7 bases. The V gene's germline CDR1 is MNHEY and CDR2 SMNVEV (reference sequence). With 0 bases clipped from V and 7 bases from J, the junction kept 12 bases outside the gene matches. The CDR3 is 16 residues long. CDR3 sequence: CASSLSASRVGGEQYF. The CDR3 DNA is TGTGCCAGCAGTTTATCGGCTAGCAGAGTGGGAGGGGAGCAGTACTTC.

The J gene is TRBJ2-1, the V gene TRBV15; tentatively, D is TRBD1 (5 bases). The CDR3 is 17 residues long. Trimming removed 2 bases at V and 5 bases at J, with 19 bases between. Germline V lookup: CDR1 LNHNV, CDR2 YYDKDF (reference sequence). The CDR3 protein is CATSRSDSTNGDNEQFF. The CDR3 DNA sequence: TGTGCCACCAGCAGATCCGACAGTACAAATGGGGACAATGAGCAGTTCTTC.

V and J are TRBV19 and TRBJ2-1; 10 nucleotides line up with TRBD2. J gave up 3 bases and V 2 bases, and 4 bases lay outside the gene matches. CDR1 LNHDA and CDR2 SQIVND come from the germline V gene (reference sequence). The CDR3 runs 16 residues. CDR3 sequence reads: CASSILRTSGYNEQFF. The CDR3 DNA sequence: TGTGCCAGTAGTATATTGCGGACTAGCGGCTACAATGAGCAGTTCTTC.

The chain links TRBV5-1 to TRBJ2-1, with 14 bases fitting TRBD2. Trimming removed 4 bases from V and 8 bases from J; junction bases left unmatched: 5. Per the germline V gene, CDR1 is SGHRS and CDR2 is YFSETQ. The length of the CDR3 is 15 residues. In DNA, the CDR3 is TGCGCCAGCAGCCCGGGACTAGCGGGGGTCGATGAGCAGTTCTTC. Encoded protein: CASSPGLAGVDEQFF.

The chain uses TRBV2 and TRBJ2-1, with D unclear. V was shortened by 5 bases and J by 8 bases, with 13 bases between the two germline ends. This CDR3 spans 13 amino acids. Germline lookup yields CDR1 SNHLY and CDR2 FYNNEI. The CDR3 sequence: CASSLDAGDEQFF. For the CDR3, the DNA is TGTGCCAGCAGTTTGGACGCCGGCGATGAGCAGTTCTTC.

The J gene is TRBJ2-7, the V gene TRBV6-2 or TRBV6-3, with no clear D. Germline loops: CDR1 MNHEY, CDR2 SVGEGT. The V gene lost 3 bases and the J gene lost 3 bases, with 3 bases spanning the gap. This CDR3 is 11 amino acids long. The CDR3 here is CASSYHYEQYF. The CDR3 DNA reads TGTGCCAGCAGTTATCACTACGAGCAGTACTTC.

The chain links TRBV6-5 to TRBJ1-1, with D possibly TRBD1 on 6 matching bases. V was trimmed by 6 bases and J by 0 bases, leaving 14 bases between them. Germline lookup yields CDR1 MNHEY and CDR2 SVGAGI. CDR3 size: 15 residues. DNA of the CDR3: TGTGCCAGCAGCCCGGACAGTTTCTTGAACACTGAAGCTTTCTTT. Encoded protein: CASSPDSFLNTEAFF.